A selection of T cell receptor beta chains follows, all from one sample in a study of blood T cells in healthy people across ages. Each CDR3 protein gets one entry after TCRdb re-called the 5' RACE reads with MiXCR. Here the sample spans 850,000 to 1,300,000 distinct CDR3 sequences, under 45% being singletons. Sequenced input: blood. These receptors came from a woman in her sixties or seventies in good health. Each CDR3 is given without its conserved first and last residue. The D gene is left open where the match is weak.

j_call v_call d_call cdr3_aa
TRBJ2-7 TRBV5-1 NA ASSVRGTRNEQY
TRBJ2-7 TRBV7-8 NA ASSFDKNEQY
TRBJ1-2 TRBV30 NA AWSAGGLRNYGYT
TRBJ2-2 TRBV10-3 TRBD1 AIRGQGSNTGELF
TRBJ2-5 TRBV5-1 NA ASSLSQSYAHETQY
NA TRBV15 NA ATSREGDSYNEQY
NA TRBV5-1 NA ASSPGLAFIYEQY
TRBJ2-7 TRBV6-6 TRBD1 ASSRTGDSYEQY
TRBJ2-1 TRBV20-1 TRBD1 SARDTPRGRIYEQF
TRBJ2-4 TRBV9 TRBD2 ASSVLAGGDTNIQY
TRBJ1-5 TRBV6-5 NA ASRPGTNNQPQH
TRBJ1-2 TRBV3-1 NA ASSHDRLANYGYT
TRBJ2-3 TRBV5-1 TRBD2 ASSLRVDYGLAQY
TRBJ1-2 TRBV6-1 TRBD1 ASSDLGGTGGT